This entry lists 26 T cell receptor beta chains sequenced from one sample in a study of T-cell memory formation after mild COVID-19. TCRdb called the 5' RACE reads again in MiXCR, with one record for every CDR3 protein. The sample lists about 200,000 distinct CDR3 sequences, approximately 10% occurring once. Material: PBMCs or a T cell subset sorted from them (not recorded which). These receptors all come from a man in his late teens or twenties who had mild COVID-19 (a few samples of this study predate the infection). Cell type and time point are not known.

This clonotype showed up just a few times. The chain recombines TRBV25-1 with TRBJ1-3, with TRBD1 matching 8 bases. Germline assignment: CDR1 MGHDK and CDR2 SYGVNS. This CDR3 is 14 amino acids long. Trimming at V came to 6 bases and at J to 2 bases, leaving 3 bases not matched to a gene. In DNA, the CDR3 is TGTGCCAGCAGAGAGACAGGGGCTGGAAACACCATATATTTT. Amino acid sequence: CASRETGAGNTIYF. The variable domain in full, completed from reference TRBV25-1 and TRBJ1-3, reads EADIYQTPRYLVIGTGKKITLECSQTMGHDKMYWYQQDPGMELHLIHYSYGVNSTEKGDLSSESTVSRIRTEHFPLTLESARPSHTSQYLCASRETGAGNTIYFGEGSWLTVV.

This clonotype was counted ten times or more. This chain links TRBV6-2 or TRBV6-3 with TRBJ2-3; unclear D gene. Trimming stripped 6 bases from V and 1 base from J, with 8 bases between. From germline, CDR1 is MNHEY and CDR2 SVGEGT. CDR3 length equals 13 residues. The CDR3 is CASRRTGTDTQYF. In DNA, the CDR3 is TGTGCCAGCAGGAGAACCGGCACAGATACGCAGTATTTT.

This clonotype has just a few counts. This chain links TRBV20-1 with TRBJ2-3, with 10 bases fitting TRBD2. Per germline, CDR1 DFQATT and CDR2 SNEGSKA (reference sequence). There are 14 residues in the CDR3. Trimming at V came to 5 bases and at J to 5 bases, leaving 7 bases not matched to a gene. The CDR3 is CSALSGGAKDTQYF. The CDR3 DNA reads TGCAGTGCTCTGAGCGGGGGGGCCAAAGATACGCAGTATTTT.

This clonotype was seen ten or more times. The V and J genes are TRBV12-3 or TRBV12-4 and TRBJ2-1; 7 bases are shared with TRBD1. CDR3 length: 16 residues. The J segment lost 0 bases and the V segment lost 5 bases, leaving 7 bases of the junction unmatched. CDR3 DNA sequence: TGTGCCAGCAGTCGGAGACAGGGTAGCTCCTACAATGAGCAGTTCTTC. It codes for CASSRRQGSSYNEQFF.

This clonotype was seen a few times. This chain joins TRBV5-1 and TRBJ2-2; 7 positions agree with TRBD1. Germline lookup yields CDR1 SGHRS and CDR2 YFSETQ. Unmatched junction bases numbered 8, after V lost 0 bases and J lost 6 bases. The CDR3 consists of 16 residues. The DNA of the CDR3 is TGCGCCAGCAGCTTGGCCGAGAGGGGGCGCCCCGGGGAGCTGTTTTTT. It yields the protein CASSLAERGRPGELFF. The full variable domain, its missing parts supplied by reference TRBV5-1 and TRBJ2-2, is KAGVTQTPRYLIKTRGQQVTLSCSPISGHRSVSWYQQTPGQGLQFLFEYFSETQRNKGNFPGRFSGRQFSNSRSEMNVSTLELGDSALYLCASSLAERGRPGELFFGEGSRLTVL.

This clonotype was detected only a few times. A much larger clone differs by one base, so this may be a read error. The CDR3 DNA reads TGTGCCAGCAGTTTGAGGCGGGGGAACACAGATACGCAGTATTTT. Protein product: CASSLRRGNTDTQYF. This chain uses TRBV12-3 or TRBV12-4 with TRBJ2-3; 7 nucleotides line up with TRBD2. V lost 3 bases, J lost 2 bases, and 5 bases stayed unmatched. The CDR3 runs to 15 residues.

This chain uses TRBV6-5 with TRBJ1-2; D possibly corresponds to TRBD1 (5 bases). This CDR3 is built from 12 residues. Per germline, CDR1 MNHEY and CDR2 SVGAGI. Trimming took 8 bases from V and 7 from J, leaving 14 bases between them. CDR3 region: CASRRGSGGYTF. The CDR3 bases are TGTGCCAGCCGACGGGGCTCGGGTGGCTACACCTTC.

V gene TRBV19 combines with J gene TRBJ1-5; 7 bases match TRBD1. Trimming cost V 5 bases and J 4 bases; bases outside gene matches: 5. The CDR3 runs 14 residues. CDR1 LNHDA and CDR2 SQIVND come from the germline V gene (reference sequence). CDR3 region: CASSVGTENQPQHF. DNA of the CDR3: TGTGCCAGTAGTGTAGGGACAGAAAATCAGCCCCAGCATTTT.

Many counts were recorded for this clonotype. This CDR3 reads CAIRQDSNQPQHF. The CDR3 DNA reads TGTGCCATAAGACAAGACAGCAATCAGCCCCAGCATTTT. The V gene is TRBV10-3, the J gene TRBJ1-5; D not certain. The CDR3 length is 13 residues. The V and J ends lost 9 bases and 1 base respectively, with 10 bases between them. CDR1 is ENHRY, CDR2 SYGVKD, per germline.

This clonotype was found a few times. V gene TRBV7-2 combines with J gene TRBJ2-5; tentatively, D is TRBD1 or TRBD2 (5 bases each). This CDR3 contains 15 residues. V was clipped by 4 bases and J by 2 bases, with 14 bases between them. Per germline, CDR1 SGHTA and CDR2 FQGNSA. The CDR3 region is CASSWGDSQQETQYF. In nucleotides, the CDR3 is TGTGCCAGCAGCTGGGGAGACAGCCAACAAGAGACCCAGTACTTC.

The J gene is TRBJ2-5, the V gene TRBV5-1; 9 nucleotides agree with TRBD2. CDR3 length: 16 amino acids. The trim removed 5 bases at V and 0 bases at J, leaving 8 bases unmatched. Germline values: CDR1 SGHRS, CDR2 YFSETQ. DNA for the CDR3: TGCGCCAGCAGTGGTAGGGCTAGCGGGAACCAAGAGACCCAGTACTTC. This gives the protein CASSGRASGNQETQYF.

This clonotype was picked up many times. The chain joins TRBV12-3 or TRBV12-4 to TRBJ2-1, with D tentatively TRBD1 (6 bases). The CDR3 runs to 15 residues. Trimming removed 8 bases from V and 0 bases from J, with 14 bases in between. CDR3 amino acids: CASSQGPYSYNEQFF. The CDR3 bases are TGTGCCAGCTCCCAGGGGCCTTACTCCTACAATGAGCAGTTCTTC.

The V gene is TRBV12-3 or TRBV12-4, the J gene TRBJ2-7; D unclear. The CDR3 covers 14 residues. V lost 2 bases to trimming and J lost 0 bases, with 8 bases between them. In DNA, the CDR3 is TGTGCCAGCAGTTTACACGCGAACTCCTACGAGCAGTACTTC. Residues: CASSLHANSYEQYF.

This clonotype turned up a few times. The V gene is TRBV4-2, the J gene TRBJ1-4; D remains unclear. This CDR3 is built from 16 residues. CDR1 and CDR2 from the germline V gene are LGHNA and YNFKEQ. The ends were cut back, 4 bases at V and 7 bases at J, with 19 bases in the middle. As DNA, the CDR3 is TGTGCCAGCAGCCGCAACCCGAACACCTTGACTGAAAAACTGTTTTTT. Its protein is CASSRNPNTLTEKLFF.

This clonotype was seen many times. The chain employs TRBV15 and TRBJ1-2; 7 nucleotides align to TRBD1. V shed 5 bases, J shed 2 bases, and the junction held 5 bases outside the gene matches. The CDR3 has 14 residues. The germline V gene encodes CDR1 LNHNV and CDR2 YYDKDF (reference sequence). The CDR3 DNA follows: TGTGCCACCAGCGTCCAACAGGGGAACTATGGCTACACCTTC. Its protein is CATSVQQGNYGYTF. The entire variable domain, with the rest obtained from reference TRBV15 and TRBJ1-2, is as follows: DAMVIQNPRYQVTQFGKPVTLSCSQTLNHNVMYWYQQKSSQAPKLLFHYYDKDFNNEADTPDNFQSRRPNTSFCFLDIRSPGLGDTAMYLCATSVQQGNYGYTFGSGTRLTVV.

The chain recombines TRBV7-2 with TRBJ1-1; D unclear. The CDR3 runs 15 residues. V was pared by 0 bases and J by 1 base, with 9 bases between. Germline V gene sequence: CDR1 SGHTA, CDR2 FQGNSA. CDR3 nucleotide sequence: TGTGCCAGCAGCTTAGCGGTCAGCCAGAACACTGAAGCTTTCTTT. Its translation: CASSLAVSQNTEAFF.

The chain employs TRBV7-2 and TRBJ1-1, with D possibly matching TRBD1 (6 bases). Germline CDR1 reads SGHTA; CDR2 reads FQGNSA. V lost 6 bases, J lost 2 bases, and 22 bases lay in between. This CDR3 region has 17 residues. The CDR3 DNA reads TGTGCCAGCAGTGCCTTTGGGCAGGGGAAGGACAACACTGAAGCTTTCTTT. Translated: CASSAFGQGKDNTEAFF.

This clonotype was seen a handful of times. The rearrangement joins TRBV6-5 to TRBJ2-3; 8 bases line up with TRBD1. Germline loops: CDR1 MNHEY, CDR2 SVGAGI. Losses at the gene ends were 6 bases for V and 2 bases for J; bases not matched to a gene: 4. This CDR3 contains 14 residues. CDR3 loop: CASRDRGVTDTQYF. The CDR3 DNA reads TGTGCCAGCAGAGACAGGGGAGTCACAGATACGCAGTATTTT.

The chain is built from TRBV12-3 or TRBV12-4 and TRBJ2-7, with TRBD1 matching over 8 bases. Losses at the gene ends were 8 bases for V and 4 bases for J; bases not matched to a gene: 7. CDR3 length equals 13 residues. CDR3 in amino acids: CASQDRVLYEQYF. The CDR3 bases are TGTGCCAGCCAGGACAGGGTATTGTACGAGCAGTACTTC.

V usage is TRBV7-2 and J usage is TRBJ2-3; D is possibly TRBD2 (6 bases). There are 13 residues in the CDR3. The V end lost 5 bases, the J end lost 7 bases, and 13 bases lay between the germline ends. CDR1 is SGHTA and CDR2 is FQGNSA in the germline V gene. The CDR3 DNA reads TGTGCCAGCAGCGGCGGGGATAAATATACGCAGTATTTT. Protein product: CASSGGDKYTQYF.

On this clonotype itself: Given a much more abundant clone one base away, this may be a read error. The CDR3 DNA is TGTGCCAGCAATCGAGGGACCGGGGAGCTGTTTTTT. Encoded protein: CASNRGTGELFF. V and J are TRBV7-9 and TRBJ2-2, with D possibly being TRBD2 (5 bases). From germline, CDR1 is SEHNR and CDR2 FQNEAQ (reference sequence). With 7 bases removed from V and 5 bases from J, the gap between germline ends came to 8 bases. The CDR3 is made up of 12 amino acids.

This clonotype was found many times. As DNA, the CDR3 is TGTGCCAGCAGTTACGGGACGTCTGGTACGCAGTATTTT. Encoded protein: CASSYGTSGTQYF. The rearrangement links TRBV6-5 to TRBJ2-3; TRBD1 or TRBD2 may be the D gene (5 bases each). Trimming took 2 bases from V and 8 from J, leaving 11 bases between them. The CDR3 sequence is 13 residues long. Per the germline V gene, CDR1 is MNHEY and CDR2 is SVGAGI.

This clonotype was counted only a few times. The CDR3 nucleotides read TGCAGCGTTACAGGGGCCCCGGAGACCCAGTACTTC. This codes for CSVTGAPETQYF. The gene calls are TRBV29-1 and TRBJ2-5, with 7 positions matching TRBD1. The trim removed 5 bases at V and 5 bases at J, leaving 5 bases unmatched. The CDR3 loop spans 12 amino acids. Germline-derived CDR1 and CDR2 are SQVTM and ANQGSEA.

This clonotype has just one count. J is TRBJ2-1 and V is TRBV6-4; the match to TRBD2 covers 10 bases. With 2 bases clipped from V and 3 bases from J, the junction kept 1 base outside the gene matches. Germline values: CDR1 MRHNA, CDR2 SNTAGT. This CDR3 comprises 15 residues. The CDR3 DNA reads as TGTGCCAGCAGTGACCCTAGCGGGGGCTACAATGAGCAGTTCTTC. The encoded protein is CASSDPSGGYNEQFF.

This clonotype was recorded at least ten times. The chain uses TRBV6-5 and TRBJ1-1; no definite D call. CDR3 size: 14 residues. In germline, CDR1 is MNHEY, CDR2 SVGAGI. Trimming pared 2 bases from V and 4 bases from J, leaving 11 bases between. The CDR3 DNA sequence: TGTGCCAGCAGTTACGGCGTACCGAGCACTGAAGCTTTCTTT. Residues: CASSYGVPSTEAFF.

This clonotype was counted ten times or more. The chain joins TRBV24-1 to TRBJ2-3, with unresolved D. Per germline, CDR1 KGHDR and CDR2 SFDVKD. The CDR3 sequence is 12 residues long. V lost 6 bases, J lost 8 bases, and 11 bases lay in between. As DNA, the CDR3 is TGTGCCACCAGTCTGGGTCTTGGTACGCAGTATTTT. This sequence encodes CATSLGLGTQYF.